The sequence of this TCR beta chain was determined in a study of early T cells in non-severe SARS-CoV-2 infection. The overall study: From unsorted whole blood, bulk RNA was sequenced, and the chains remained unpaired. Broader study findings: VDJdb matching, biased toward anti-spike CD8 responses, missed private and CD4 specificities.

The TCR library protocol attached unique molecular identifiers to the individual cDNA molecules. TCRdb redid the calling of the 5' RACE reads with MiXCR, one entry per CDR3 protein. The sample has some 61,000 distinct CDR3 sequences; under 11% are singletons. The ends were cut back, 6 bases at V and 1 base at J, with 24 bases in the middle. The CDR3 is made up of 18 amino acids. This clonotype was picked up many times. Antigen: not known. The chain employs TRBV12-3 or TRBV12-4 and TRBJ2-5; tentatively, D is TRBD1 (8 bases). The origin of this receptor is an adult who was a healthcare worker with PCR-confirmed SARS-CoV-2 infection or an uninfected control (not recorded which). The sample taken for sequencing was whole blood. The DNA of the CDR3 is TGTGCCAGCAGGGGGAGGGACAGGAGGGTACGGACCCAAGAGACCCAGTACTTC. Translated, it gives CASRGRDRRVRTQETQYF.